What follows describes a single T cell receptor (beta chain). Its antigen is not identified. The source of the sample is a study of shared clonotypes between healthy human individuals. Study outcomes and limitations: Clonotype sharing levels among donors were expected to vary with sequencing depth.

The CDR3 is 12 amino acids. Per the germline V gene, CDR1 is SNHLY and CDR2 is FYNNEI. The V and J ends lost 6 bases and 3 bases respectively, with 6 bases between them. In the authors' workflow: Filtering differed for immunoSEQ, which gave only junction sequences without quality scores. Sequencing was performed with immunoSEQ multiplex PCR; in TCRdb, only in-frame clones are kept and a portion is missing. The DNA was the basis for D and trimming; V, J and clone size are from that table. This table has a few million clones, under 97% appearing once. The chain has TRBV2 and TRBJ2-1, with no clear D. The receptor comes from a man aged 18 to 29 in good health. Input material: naive CD4+ T cells sorted from blood. The subset: CD45RA+ positively selected. The CDR3 loop reads CASSGNYNEQFF. In DNA, the CDR3 is TGTGCCAGCAGCGGCAACTACAATGAGCAGTTCTTC.